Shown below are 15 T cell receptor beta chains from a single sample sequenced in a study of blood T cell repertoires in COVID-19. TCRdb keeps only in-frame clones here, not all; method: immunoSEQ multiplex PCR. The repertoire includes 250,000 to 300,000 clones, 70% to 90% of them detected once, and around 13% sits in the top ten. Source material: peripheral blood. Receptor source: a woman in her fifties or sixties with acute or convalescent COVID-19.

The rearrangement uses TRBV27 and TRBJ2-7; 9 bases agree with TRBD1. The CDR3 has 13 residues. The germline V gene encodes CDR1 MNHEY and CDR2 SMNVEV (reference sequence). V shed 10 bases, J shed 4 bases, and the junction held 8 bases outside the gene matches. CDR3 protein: CATLGQGRYEQYF. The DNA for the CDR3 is TGTGCCACCCTGGGACAGGGAAGATACGAGCAGTACTTC.

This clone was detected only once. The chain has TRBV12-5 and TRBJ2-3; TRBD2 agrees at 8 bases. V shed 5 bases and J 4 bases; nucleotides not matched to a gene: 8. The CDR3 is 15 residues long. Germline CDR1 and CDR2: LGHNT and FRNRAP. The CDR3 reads CASGKTGGPADTQYF. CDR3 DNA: TGTGCTAGTGGTAAGACGGGAGGGCCGGCAGATACGCAGTATTTT.

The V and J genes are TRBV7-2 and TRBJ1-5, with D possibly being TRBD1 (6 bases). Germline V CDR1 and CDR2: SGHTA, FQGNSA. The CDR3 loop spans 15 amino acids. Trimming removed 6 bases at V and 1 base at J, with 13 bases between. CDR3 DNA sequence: TGTGCCAGCAGGGAGGGGGGGACGAGCAATCAGCCCCAGCATTTT. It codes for CASREGGTSNQPQHF.

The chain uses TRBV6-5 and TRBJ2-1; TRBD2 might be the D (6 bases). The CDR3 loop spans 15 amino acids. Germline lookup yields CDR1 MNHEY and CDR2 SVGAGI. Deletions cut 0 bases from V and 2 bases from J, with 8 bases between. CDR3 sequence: CASSYSWGAYNEQFF. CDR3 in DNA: TGTGCCAGCAGTTACTCGTGGGGGGCCTACAATGAGCAGTTCTTC.

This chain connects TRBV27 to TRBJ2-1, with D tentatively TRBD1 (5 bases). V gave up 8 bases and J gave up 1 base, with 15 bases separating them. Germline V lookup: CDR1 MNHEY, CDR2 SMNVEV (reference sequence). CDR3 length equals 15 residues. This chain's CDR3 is CASGYDRASYNEQFF. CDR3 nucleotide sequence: TGTGCCAGCGGGTACGACAGAGCTTCCTACAATGAGCAGTTCTTC.

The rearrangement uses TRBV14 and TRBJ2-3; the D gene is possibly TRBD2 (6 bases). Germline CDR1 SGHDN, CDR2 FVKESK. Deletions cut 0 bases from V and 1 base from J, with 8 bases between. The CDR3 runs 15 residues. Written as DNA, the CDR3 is TGTGCCAGCAGCCAAGAATGGGGGGGCACAGATACGCAGTATTTT. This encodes CASSQEWGGTDTQYF. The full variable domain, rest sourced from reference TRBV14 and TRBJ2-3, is EAGVTQFPSHSVIEKGQTVTLRCDPISGHDNLYWYRRVMGKEIKFLLHFVKESKQDESGMPNNRFLAERTGGTYSTLKVQPAELEDSGVYFCASSQEWGGTDTQYFGPGTRLTVL.

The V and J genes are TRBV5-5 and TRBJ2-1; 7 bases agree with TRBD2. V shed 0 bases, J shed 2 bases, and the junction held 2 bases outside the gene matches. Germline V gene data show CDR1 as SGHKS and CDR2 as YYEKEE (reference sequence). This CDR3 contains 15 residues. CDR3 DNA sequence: TGTGCCAGCAGCTTGGAAGGGACTACCTACAATGAGCAGTTCTTC. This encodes CASSLEGTTYNEQFF.

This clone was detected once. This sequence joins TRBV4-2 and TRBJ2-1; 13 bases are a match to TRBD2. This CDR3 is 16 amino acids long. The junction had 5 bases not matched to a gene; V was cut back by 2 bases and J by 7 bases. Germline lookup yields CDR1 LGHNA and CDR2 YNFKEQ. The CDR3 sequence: CASSQPGLAGKNEQFF. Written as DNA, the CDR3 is TGTGCCAGCAGCCAACCGGGACTAGCGGGGAAGAATGAGCAGTTCTTC.

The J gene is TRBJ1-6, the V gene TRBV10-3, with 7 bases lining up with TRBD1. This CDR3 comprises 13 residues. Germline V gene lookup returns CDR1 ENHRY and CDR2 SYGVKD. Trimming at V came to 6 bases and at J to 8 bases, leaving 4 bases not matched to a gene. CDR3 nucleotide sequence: TGTGCCATCAGCGATACAGGGGATTCACCCCTCCACTTT. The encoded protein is CAISDTGDSPLHF.

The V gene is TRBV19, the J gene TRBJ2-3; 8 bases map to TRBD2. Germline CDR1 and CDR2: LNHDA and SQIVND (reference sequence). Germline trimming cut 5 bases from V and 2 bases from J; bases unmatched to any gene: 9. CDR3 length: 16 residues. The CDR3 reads CASSWRPGLVTDTQYF. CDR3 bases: TGTGCCAGTAGTTGGCGTCCGGGACTAGTCACAGATACGCAGTATTTT. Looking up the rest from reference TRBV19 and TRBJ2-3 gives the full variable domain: DGGITQSPKYLFRKEGQNVTLSCEQNLNHDAMYWYRQDPGQGLRLIYYSQIVNDFQKGDIAEGYSVSREKKESFPLTVTSAQKNPTAFYLCASSWRPGLVTDTQYFGPGTRLTVL.

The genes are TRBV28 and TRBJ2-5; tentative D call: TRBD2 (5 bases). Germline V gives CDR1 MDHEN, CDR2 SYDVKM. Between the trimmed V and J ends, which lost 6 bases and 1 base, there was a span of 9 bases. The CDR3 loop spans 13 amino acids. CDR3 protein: CASRLSGQETQYF. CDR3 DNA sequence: TGTGCCAGCAGACTGAGCGGCCAAGAGACCCAGTACTTC.

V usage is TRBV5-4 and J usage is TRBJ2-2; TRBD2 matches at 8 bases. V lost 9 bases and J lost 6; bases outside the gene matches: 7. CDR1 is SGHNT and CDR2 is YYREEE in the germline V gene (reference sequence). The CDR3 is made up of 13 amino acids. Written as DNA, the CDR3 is TGTGCCACCCAGCTAGCGGGCCCCGGGGAGCTGTTTTTT. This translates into CATQLAGPGELFF.

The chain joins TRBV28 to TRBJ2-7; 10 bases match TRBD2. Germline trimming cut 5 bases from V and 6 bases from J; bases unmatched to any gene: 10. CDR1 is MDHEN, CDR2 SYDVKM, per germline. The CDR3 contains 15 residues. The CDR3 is CASSRPGLAFGEQYF. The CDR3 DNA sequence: TGTGCCAGCAGTCGCCCGGGACTAGCGTTTGGCGAGCAGTACTTC.

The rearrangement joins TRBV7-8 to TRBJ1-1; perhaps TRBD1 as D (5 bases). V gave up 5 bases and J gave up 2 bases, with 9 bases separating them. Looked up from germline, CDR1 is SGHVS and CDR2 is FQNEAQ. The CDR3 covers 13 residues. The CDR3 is CASSLDSNTEAFF. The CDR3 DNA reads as TGTGCCAGCAGCCTAGACAGCAACACTGAAGCTTTCTTT.

CDR3 region: CASSYEREADTQYF. CDR3 bases: TGTGCCAGCAGTTACGAAAGGGAGGCAGATACGCAGTATTTT. This rearrangement joins TRBV6-5 to TRBJ2-3, with D possibly being TRBD2 (6 bases). CDR3 size: 14 residues. The germline V gene encodes CDR1 MNHEY and CDR2 SVGAGI. V gave up 2 bases and J gave up 4 bases, with 10 bases separating them.